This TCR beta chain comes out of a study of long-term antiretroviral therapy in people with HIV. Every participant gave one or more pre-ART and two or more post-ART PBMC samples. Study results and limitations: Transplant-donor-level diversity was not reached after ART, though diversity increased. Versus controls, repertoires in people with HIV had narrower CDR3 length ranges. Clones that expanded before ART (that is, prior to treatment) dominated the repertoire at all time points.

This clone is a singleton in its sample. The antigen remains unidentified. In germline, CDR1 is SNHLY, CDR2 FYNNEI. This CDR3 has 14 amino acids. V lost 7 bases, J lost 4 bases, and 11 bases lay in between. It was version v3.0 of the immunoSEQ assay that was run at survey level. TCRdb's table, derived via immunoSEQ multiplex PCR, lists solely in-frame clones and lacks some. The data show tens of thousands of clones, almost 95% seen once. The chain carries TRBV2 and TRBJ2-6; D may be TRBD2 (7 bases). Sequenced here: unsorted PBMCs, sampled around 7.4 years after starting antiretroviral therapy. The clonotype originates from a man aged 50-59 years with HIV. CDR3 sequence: CASTGGTGANVLTF. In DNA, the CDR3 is TGTGCCAGCACGGGGGGCACCGGGGCCAACGTCCTGACTTTC. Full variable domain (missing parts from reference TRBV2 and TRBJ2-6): EPEVTQTPSHQVTQMGQEVILRCVPISNHLYFYWYRQILGQKVEFLVSFYNNEISEKSEIFDDQFSVERPDGSNFTLKIRSTKLEDSAMYFCASTGGTGANVLTFGAGSRLTVL.